The clone carrying this TCR beta chain was observed a handful of times. The data were obtained in a study of blood T cell repertoires in COVID-19. About the study: T cells, B-cell-depleted T cells, or PBMCs supplied cDNA or gDNA.

Only in-frame clones appear in the TCRdb table, and some are missing; sequencing was by immunoSEQ multiplex PCR. The data show some 140,000 clones, roughly 80% seen once. The sequence was obtained from an elderly man with acute or convalescent COVID-19. What was sequenced was peripheral blood.

This chain's CDR3 is CASSEIGKTYEKLFF. The CDR3 coding sequence is TGTGCCAGCAGTGAAATCGGGAAGACATACGAAAAACTGTTTTTT. The chain couples TRBV6-1 to TRBJ1-4, with D unclear. Germline CDR1 is MNHNS and CDR2 is SASEGT. CDR3 size: 15 residues. V was shortened by 2 bases and J by 8 bases, with 15 bases between the two germline ends.